These T cell receptor beta chains were read from a single sample in a study of blood T cells in healthy people across ages. TCRdb ran MiXCR on the 5' RACE reads and lists one entry per CDR3 protein. This table holds roughly 700,000 distinct CDR3 sequences, 20% to 25% found once. The same data also went into a second study, on T cells of mothers and their children.

Sequenced sample: blood. All receptors derive from a boy aged 5-17 years in good health. The CDR3 runs from the conserved cysteine through the conserved F or W. The order of the fields is clone size, V gene, J gene, D gene, CDR3 DNA, CDR3 protein. D genes are given only for firm matches. Rows give clone size only sometimes, using once, few, many, or a class for an expanded clone.

size: .; V: TRBV29-1; J: TRBJ1-2; D: TRBD1; DNA: TGCAGCGTCGAAGGACAGGGCCGGGCTCGCTATGGCTACACCTTC; CDR3: CSVEGQGRARYGYTF
size: .; V: TRBV7-9; J: TRBJ1-2; D: .; DNA: TGTGCCAGCAGCTCCTCGGACGGGCCCCAACCCATTTATGGCTACACCTTC; CDR3: CASSSSDGPQPIYGYTF
size: .; V: TRBV28; J: TRBJ2-7; D: TRBD1; DNA: TGTGCCAGCAGCACCCCGGGACAGGGAAGTCACTACGAGCAGTACTTC; CDR3: CASSTPGQGSHYEQYF
size: few; V: TRBV29-1; J: TRBJ1-1; D: TRBD1; DNA: TGCAGCGGACGACAGGGGTCTGAAGCTTTCTTT; CDR3: CSGRQGSEAFF
size: .; V: TRBV5-1; J: TRBJ2-1; D: TRBD2; DNA: TGCGCCAGCAGCTATACCGGACTAGCGGGGAGGAGGAATGAGCAGTTCTTC; CDR3: CASSYTGLAGRRNEQFF
size: .; V: TRBV27; J: TRBJ2-3; D: .; DNA: TGTGCCAGCAGTTTATTAGGGGGAATGACAGATACGCAGTATTTT; CDR3: CASSLLGGMTDTQYF
size: few; V: TRBV29-1; J: TRBJ2-7; D: TRBD1; DNA: TGCAGCGTCGCAGACAGGGGGCCCTACGAGCAGTACTTC; CDR3: CSVADRGPYEQYF
size: .; V: TRBV11-2; J: TRBJ1-3; D: TRBD1; DNA: TGTGCCAGCAGCCCCCGGGACAGAAAATTCTCTGGAAACACCATATATTTT; CDR3: CASSPRDRKFSGNTIYF
size: once; V: TRBV27; J: TRBJ2-1; D: .; DNA: TGTGCCAGCAGCCGCGACAGTTTTGGGGTATACAATGAGCAGTTCTTC; CDR3: CASSRDSFGVYNEQFF
size: .; V: TRBV25-1; J: TRBJ1-2; D: .; DNA: TGTGCCAGCAGTACCCAGGGTGGCTACACCTTC; CDR3: CASSTQGGYTF
size: .; V: TRBV7-9; J: TRBJ2-3; D: .; DNA: TGTGCCAGCAGCTCCACCCCGGGAGTGGGAGATACGCAGTATTTT; CDR3: CASSSTPGVGDTQYF
size: few; V: TRBV2; J: TRBJ2-7; D: TRBD2; DNA: TGTGCCAGCACGACTAGCGGGAGCCGGAATGAGCGGTTCTTC; CDR3: CASTTSGSRNERFF
size: few; V: TRBV10-3; J: TRBJ2-5; D: TRBD1; DNA: TGTGCCATCAGGAAACAGGGGACAGGGGAGACCCAGTACTTC; CDR3: CAIRKQGTGETQYF
size: .; V: TRBV11-3; J: TRBJ2-5; D: TRBD1; DNA: TGTGCCAGCAGCGCGGACAGGGCCTTGGAGACCCAGTACTTC; CDR3: CASSADRALETQYF
size: .; V: TRBV29-1; J: TRBJ2-7; D: TRBD2; DNA: TGCAGCGTCCGCTGGACTAGTTACGAGCAGTACTTC; CDR3: CSVRWTSYEQYF
size: .; V: TRBV6-5; J: TRBJ1-2; D: .; DNA: TGTGCCAGCAGGATAGGGTTGAAGGCTAACTATGGCTACACCTTC; CDR3: CASRIGLKANYGYTF
size: .; V: TRBV20-1; J: TRBJ2-5; D: .; DNA: TGCAGTGCTAGAGCGGGGCAGGGGCGGTGGGAGACCCAGTACTTC; CDR3: CSARAGQGRWETQYF